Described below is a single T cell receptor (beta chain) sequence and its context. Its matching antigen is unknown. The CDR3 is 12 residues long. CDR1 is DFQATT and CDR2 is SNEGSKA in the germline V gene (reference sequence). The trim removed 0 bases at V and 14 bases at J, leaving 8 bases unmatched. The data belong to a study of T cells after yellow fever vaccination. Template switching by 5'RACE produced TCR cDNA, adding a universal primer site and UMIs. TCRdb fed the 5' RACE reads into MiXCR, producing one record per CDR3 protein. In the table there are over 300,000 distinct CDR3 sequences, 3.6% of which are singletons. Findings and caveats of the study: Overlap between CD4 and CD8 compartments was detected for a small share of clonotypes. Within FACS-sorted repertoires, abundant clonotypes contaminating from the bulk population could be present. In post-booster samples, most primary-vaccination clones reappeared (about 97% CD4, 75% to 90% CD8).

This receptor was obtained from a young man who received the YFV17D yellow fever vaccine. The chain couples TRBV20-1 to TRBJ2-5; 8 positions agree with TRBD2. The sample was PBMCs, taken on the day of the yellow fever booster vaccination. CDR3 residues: CSARDSIAGQYF. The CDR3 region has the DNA TGCAGTGCTAGAGATTCCATAGCGGGGCAATACTTC.